The 30 T cell receptor beta chains in this list originate from one sample, sequenced in a study of technical replicates of blood from a few donors. Assay: immunoSEQ multiplex PCR; the TCRdb copy retains only in-frame clones and omits some. The data contain around 76,000 clones, less than 99% of them singletons. The source material was T cells isolated from PBMCs. Source of these receptors: a human donor in good health.

The chain carries TRBV5-6 and TRBJ2-2; 8 bases match TRBD1. The CDR3 is made up of 15 amino acids. Germline trimming cut 7 bases from V and 5 bases from J; bases unmatched to any gene: 10. CDR1 and CDR2 (germline): SGHDT, YYEEEE. In nucleotides, the CDR3 is TGTGCCAGCTCCATAAGACAGGGGAGGACCGGGGAGCTGTTTTTT. Residues: CASSIRQGRTGELFF.

This chain joins TRBV30 and TRBJ1-1; D unclear. Germline CDR1 is GTSNPN and CDR2 is SVGIG (reference sequence). The CDR3 runs 13 residues. V dropped 4 bases and J dropped 3 bases, with 12 bases sitting between them. CDR3 residues: CAWNDKSYTEAFF. Here the CDR3 DNA reads TGTGCCTGGAATGACAAATCCTACACTGAAGCTTTCTTT. The full variable domain, completed using reference TRBV30 and TRBJ1-1, is SQTIHQWPATLVQPVGSPLSLECTVEGTSNPNLYWYRQAAGRGLQLLFYSVGIGQISSEVPQNLSASRPQDRQFILSSKKLLLSDSGFYLCAWNDKSYTEAFFGQGTRLTVV.

The table lists this clone with a count of one. The rearrangement links TRBV6-5 to TRBJ1-1; 8 nucleotides align to TRBD1. The CDR3 is 15 residues long. Germline V CDR1 and CDR2: MNHEY, SVGAGI. V shed 8 bases and J 1 base; nucleotides not matched to a gene: 9. In DNA, the CDR3 is TGTGCCAGCGTAACCGGGACAGGATCGAACACTGAAGCTTTCTTT. Its protein product is CASVTGTGSNTEAFF.

CDR3 DNA sequence: TGTGCCAGCAGCAAGATGCCCCAGACTAGCGGGAGTAGAGATACGCAGTATTTT. It specifies CASSKMPQTSGSRDTQYF. The gene calls are TRBV21-1 and TRBJ2-3; the table's TRBD2 call for D was not verified on the DNA. TRBV21-1 is an annotated pseudogene. CDR3 length: 18 amino acids.

The chain uses TRBV28 and TRBJ1-2; D is unclear. Germline CDR1 MDHEN, CDR2 SYDVKM. The CDR3 has 13 amino acids. V was shortened by 3 bases and J by 4 bases, with 9 bases between the two germline ends. The CDR3 here is CASSFSYSYGYTF. In nucleotides, the CDR3 is TGTGCCAGCAGTTTTTCGTATAGCTATGGCTACACCTTC.

The chain has TRBV14 and TRBJ2-7, with D possibly TRBD2 on 5 matching bases. The germline CDR1 and CDR2 sequences are SGHDN and FVKESK. This CDR3 comprises 11 residues. Trimming pared 4 bases from V and 7 bases from J, leaving 8 bases between. This CDR3 reads CASSPGNEQYF. DNA of the CDR3: TGTGCCAGCAGCCCGGGGAATGAGCAGTACTTC.

This chain uses TRBV10-1 with TRBJ1-4; TRBD1 agrees at 9 bases. CDR1 and CDR2 from the germline V gene are WNHNN and SYGVQD (reference sequence). This CDR3 region has 15 residues. V gave up 3 bases and J gave up 4 bases; unmatched junction bases: 3. In nucleotides, the CDR3 is TGCGCCAGCAGTGATCCGGGACAGGGTAATGAAAAACTGTTTTTT. Protein sequence: CASSDPGQGNEKLFF.

This chain uses TRBV28 with TRBJ1-3, with D possibly being TRBD1 (5 bases). V was pared by 8 bases and J by 3 bases, with 14 bases between. The CDR3 is 14 amino acids. Germline CDR1 is MDHEN and CDR2 is SYDVKM. In DNA, the CDR3 is TGTGCCAGCTTCCTGGGGGGTAGTGGAAACACCATATATTTT. It codes for CASFLGGSGNTIYF.

V usage is TRBV5-1 and J usage is TRBJ2-3; 7 nucleotides agree with TRBD2. Germline V gives CDR1 SGHRS, CDR2 YFSETQ. There are 16 residues in the CDR3. The V and J ends lost 3 bases and 2 bases, in that order; junction bases with no gene match: 9. The CDR3 bases are TGCGCCAGCAGCTCAATAGGCGGGGGACTCACAGATACGCAGTATTTT. It codes for CASSSIGGGLTDTQYF.

V is TRBV5-4 and J is TRBJ2-3, with D hard to call. The CDR3 has 12 amino acids. Trimming shortened V by 2 bases and J by 4 bases, and 5 bases separated the two germline ends. Looked up from germline, CDR1 is SGHNT and CDR2 is YYREEE (reference sequence). The CDR3 reads CASSFHSDTQYF. The CDR3 DNA reads TGTGCCAGCAGCTTTCACTCAGATACGCAGTATTTT.

The chain carries TRBV9 and TRBJ2-7; TRBD1 aligns across 9 bases. This CDR3 has 15 amino acids. V lost 0 bases to trimming and J lost 12 bases; unmatched junction nucleotides: 13. Germline V gene data show CDR1 as SGDLS and CDR2 as YYNGEE. This CDR3 reads CASSVDRGMRTGVYF. CDR3 nucleotide sequence: TGTGCCAGCAGCGTAGACCGGGGGATGCGGACAGGGGTGTACTTC.

The chain has TRBV11-2 and TRBJ1-2; 8 nucleotides align to TRBD1. Germline CDR1 reads SGHAT; CDR2 reads FQNNGV. With 5 bases clipped from V and 4 bases from J, the junction kept 6 bases outside the gene matches. The length of the CDR3 is 14 residues. This CDR3 is CASSPGQGSYGYTF. CDR3 in DNA: TGTGCCAGCAGCCCTGGACAGGGATCCTATGGCTACACCTTC.

The rearrangement links TRBV27 to TRBJ1-1; 9 nucleotides line up with TRBD1. V was clipped by 5 bases and J by 2 bases; unmatched bases: 9. This CDR3 region has 16 residues. Per germline, CDR1 MNHEY and CDR2 SMNVEV (reference sequence). The CDR3 is CASSRDRALINTEAFF. The CDR3 DNA reads as TGTGCCAGCAGTAGGGACAGGGCCCTAATTAACACTGAAGCTTTCTTT.

The rearrangement uses TRBV10-3 and TRBJ2-5; 11 nucleotides line up with TRBD2. The CDR3 length is 16 residues. V was clipped by 4 bases and J by 4 bases; unmatched bases: 8. Germline V gene data show CDR1 as ENHRY and CDR2 as SYGVKD. The CDR3 sequence: CAISGGSGGGRETQYF. The CDR3 bases are TGTGCCATCAGTGGGGGTAGCGGGGGGGGGCGAGAGACCCAGTACTTC.

The chain is built from TRBV18 and TRBJ2-5, with 7 bases that match TRBD1. CDR1 is KGHSH, CDR2 LQKENI, per germline. After removal of 0 bases from V and 5 bases from J, the junction contained 0 bases not matched to a gene. The CDR3 is 13 residues long. The CDR3 is CASSPPQGETQYF. The CDR3 DNA reads as TGTGCCAGCTCACCACCACAGGGGGAGACCCAGTACTTC. Full variable domain (remainder filled in from reference TRBV18 and TRBJ2-5): NAGVMQNPRHLVRRRGQEARLRCSPMKGHSHVYWYRQLPEEGLKFMVYLQKENIIDESGMPKERFSAEFPKEGPSILRIQQVVRGDSAAYFCASSPPQGETQYFGPGTRLLVL.

The CDR3 here is CAISDVRYEQYF. The CDR3 coding sequence is TGTGCCATCAGTGATGTTCGCTACGAGCAGTACTTC. V gene TRBV10-3 combines with J gene TRBJ2-7; no reliable D call. The CDR3 spans 12 residues. V gave up 3 bases and J gave up 3 bases, with 6 bases separating them. Germline V lookup: CDR1 ENHRY, CDR2 SYGVKD.

This clone was seen a handful of times. The rearrangement links TRBV4-1 to TRBJ2-3; 9 positions match TRBD2. This CDR3 region has 17 residues. Trimming removed 1 base from V and 3 bases from J; junction bases left unmatched: 8. Germline V gene sequence: CDR1 MGHRA, CDR2 YSYEKL. The CDR3 DNA reads as TGCGCCAGCAGCCAAGCAGGCGGGAGGGCCATAACAGATACGCAGTATTTT. The encoded protein is CASSQAGGRAITDTQYF.

This clone was counted a single time. The chain links TRBV2 to TRBJ2-7, with D maybe TRBD2 (5 bases). The V end was cut by 11 bases, the J end by 2 bases, with 10 bases between. The CDR3 is made up of 11 amino acids. The germline V gene has CDR1 SNHLY and CDR2 FYNNEI. The CDR3 DNA follows: TGTGCCGGATGGACTGCCTACGAGCAGTACTTC. It is translated as CAGWTAYEQYF.

The chain is built from TRBV6-1 and TRBJ2-1, with D possibly TRBD2 on 6 matching bases. Germline values: CDR1 MNHNS, CDR2 SASEGT. V lost 2 bases and J lost 10, with 18 bases in between. CDR3 length: 15 residues. Written as DNA, the CDR3 is TGTGCCAGCAGTGAACGGGAGACCAACCCTAGGGAGCAGTTCTTC. This codes for CASSERETNPREQFF.

V is TRBV2 and J is TRBJ1-4; 10 bases line up with TRBD1. The CDR3 length is 19 residues. CDR1 SNHLY and CDR2 FYNNEI come from the germline V gene. V dropped 3 bases and J dropped 5; count of bases not matched to a gene: 15. The CDR3 region has the DNA TGTGCCAGCAGTGACATCAGGCTACTTCGGACAGGGGGAAATGAAAAACTGTTTTTT. Protein product: CASSDIRLLRTGGNEKLFF.

This clone was counted a single time. The V and J genes are TRBV6-4 and TRBJ2-3; no clear D. The CDR3 loop spans 15 amino acids. The V gene lost 6 bases and the J gene lost 2 bases, with 15 bases spanning the gap. CDR1 and CDR2 (germline): MRHNA, SNTAGT. The CDR3 nucleotides read TGTGCCAGCAGCGCCGAGTCCCATAACACAGATACGCAGTATTTT. Protein: CASSAESHNTDTQYF.

This sequence joins TRBV9 and TRBJ2-3; 9 nucleotides line up with TRBD2. CDR3 length: 17 residues. Germline V gene lookup returns CDR1 SGDLS and CDR2 YYNGEE. V shed 0 bases and J 2 bases; nucleotides not matched to a gene: 7. This CDR3 reads CASSVDWLAGLTDTQYF. In nucleotides, the CDR3 is TGTGCCAGCAGCGTAGACTGGCTAGCGGGGCTCACAGATACGCAGTATTTT.

This sequence joins TRBV19 and TRBJ2-5; D possibly corresponds to TRBD1 (6 bases). This CDR3 is 14 amino acids long. Germline lookup yields CDR1 LNHDA and CDR2 SQIVND (reference sequence). Trimming pared 3 bases from V and 4 bases from J, leaving 12 bases between. The CDR3 DNA is TGTGCCAGTAGTATCAACAGGGCCGGAGAGACCCAGTACTTC. Its translation: CASSINRAGETQYF.

The chain combines TRBV18 with TRBJ1-1; no reliable D call. Germline V gives CDR1 KGHSH, CDR2 LQKENI. The ends were cut back, 3 bases at V and 1 base at J, with 6 bases in the middle. The CDR3 loop spans 13 amino acids. CDR3 amino acids: CASSPRENTEAFF. The CDR3 DNA is TGTGCCAGCTCACCCCGGGAGAACACTGAAGCTTTCTTT.

The chain joins TRBV7-2 to TRBJ2-5; 12 nucleotides agree with TRBD2. The germline gives CDR1 SGHTA, CDR2 FQGNSA. The CDR3 runs to 16 residues. After removal of 3 bases from V and 2 bases from J, the junction contained 4 bases not matched to a gene. CDR3 DNA sequence: TGTGCCAGCAGCTTGGGCCTAGCGGGAGGGCAAGAGACCCAGTACTTC. Translating it yields CASSLGLAGGQETQYF.

This chain's CDR3 is CSVGGGRDSGNTIYF. DNA for the CDR3: TGCAGCGTTGGGGGGGGGCGAGACTCTGGAAACACCATATATTTT. The chain links TRBV29-1 to TRBJ1-3; D may be TRBD1 (6 bases). V was shortened by 4 bases and J by 0 bases, with 13 bases between the two germline ends. Germline V gene lookup returns CDR1 SQVTM and CDR2 ANQGSEA. The CDR3 totals 15 residues.

V and J are TRBV28 and TRBJ2-1, with TRBD1 identical over 9 bases. Germline lookup yields CDR1 MDHEN and CDR2 SYDVKM. This CDR3 has 15 residues. V was pared by 7 bases and J by 10 bases, with 14 bases of the junction left unmatched. CDR3 loop: CASTSPGQGLWEQFF. In nucleotides, the CDR3 is TGTGCCAGCACCTCACCGGGACAGGGTCTATGGGAGCAGTTCTTC.

CDR3 region: CASSYSLLAGGLEQYF. Here the CDR3 DNA reads TGTGCCAGCAGTTACTCTCTCCTAGCGGGAGGTCTCGAGCAGTACTTC. The chain uses TRBV6-5 and TRBJ2-7; 11 nucleotides match TRBD2. The ends lost 0 bases at V and 6 bases at J; junction bases unmatched: 7. CDR1 is MNHEY and CDR2 is SVGAGI in the germline V gene. The CDR3 has 16 amino acids.

This sequence joins TRBV1 and TRBJ2-7; TRBD2 reflects the table's D call only, with no check against the DNA. TRBV1 is tagged as a pseudogene. The CDR3 has 13 residues. The CDR3 loop reads CTSSQDSAYEQYF. The CDR3 nucleotides are TGCACCAGCAGCCAAGACAGCGCCTACGAGCAGTACTTC.

The genes are TRBV5-6 and TRBJ2-7; D ambiguous. Germline V lookup: CDR1 SGHDT, CDR2 YYEEEE. This CDR3 is built from 13 residues. Trimming pared 2 bases from V and 4 bases from J, leaving 10 bases between. CDR3 region: CASSFRVGYEQYF. The CDR3 bases are TGTGCCAGCAGCTTTCGGGTTGGGTACGAGCAGTACTTC.